This T cell receptor beta chain was captured in a study of OX40 agonist ivuxolimab in advanced cancers. The overall study: Patients treated during dose escalation were battling hepatocellular carcinoma, melanoma, renal cell or head and neck cancer.

Regarding the study as a whole: Relative to CD4+ cells, CD8+ T cells on average had more expanded clones. Clonal expansion was among the lowest in partial responders at 0.1-3.0 mg/kg, especially CD8+.

A history of autoimmune disease or systemic immunosuppression excluded patients. V dropped 6 bases and J dropped 5; count of bases not matched to a gene: 10. Germline CDR1 MNHNS, CDR2 SASEGT. The CDR3 has 15 amino acids. A word on this clone: Its antigen remains unknown.

Generated by immunoSEQ multiplex PCR, the TCRdb table keeps only in-frame clones and is missing some. The sample records approximately 64,000 clones, approximately 88% being singletons. The gene calls are TRBV6-1 and TRBJ2-5; 9 bases map to TRBD1. The receptor comes from an adult with an advanced solid tumor such as melanoma, head and neck, liver or kidney cancer. Sequenced here: CD4+ or CD8+ T cells sorted from blood, sampled in a trial of the OX40 agonist ivuxolimab. The CDR3 sequence is CASRGGQGWAETQYF. CDR3 coding DNA: TGTGCCAGCAGGGGGGGACAGGGCTGGGCCGAGACCCAGTACTTC.